A selection of T cell receptor beta chains follows, all from one sample in a study of post-analysis software for immune sequencing data. TCRdb re-derived calls from the PCR reads in MiXCR, one entry per CDR3 protein. The table has about 770,000 distinct CDR3 sequences, around 46% seen once. The sequenced sample was blood. The receptors were sampled from a girl aged 10 to 17 with multiple sclerosis. Each CDR3 is given with its conserved first and last residue. A D gene is named only where the DNA matches it firmly. Some rows have no size entry. The others give once, few or many, or a class for an expanded clone.

D	size	J	V	DNA	CDR3
TRBD1	NA	TRBJ2-7	TRBV20-1	TGCAGTGCTTCCGGGACAGGGATAGTCTACGAGCAGTACTTC	CSASGTGIVYEQYF
TRBD1	NA	TRBJ2-5	TRBV7-2	TGTGCCAGCAGCTTAAGGGGAACGACAGGGGTCGGAGAGACCCAGTACTTC	CASSLRGTTGVGETQYF
NA	NA	TRBJ2-1	TRBV12-3/TRBV12-4	TGTGCCAGCAGTTCCTTCTCACTTGGCAATGAGCAGTTCTTC	CASSSFSLGNEQFF
NA	NA	TRBJ2-1	TRBV7-2	TGTGCCAGCAGCTTAGAAAGGAGGGGGGTGGGTGAGCAGTTCTTC	CASSLERRGVGEQFF
NA	NA	TRBJ2-1	TRBV27	TGTGCCAGCAGTTTTACGGGACCTCACAATGAGCAGTTCTTC	CASSFTGPHNEQFF
NA	NA	TRBJ2-7	TRBV7-2	TGTGCCAGCAGCTTACCGGCCTACGGGCTAGCGAATTCCTACGAGCAGTACTTC	CASSLPAYGLANSYEQYF
TRBD1	NA	TRBJ2-7	TRBV5-1	TGCGCCAGCACCCTCGGACAGGGGGCCACCTACGAGCAGTACTTC	CASTLGQGATYEQYF
NA	few	TRBJ1-5	TRBV12-3/TRBV12-4	TGTGCCAGCAGTTACGGAGGAACCCAAGGCAATCAGCCCCAGCATTTT	CASSYGGTQGNQPQHF
TRBD2	few	TRBJ2-1	TRBV19	TGTGCCAGTAGTTCGCCTAGCGGCACTCCAGACAATGAGCAGTTCTTC	CASSSPSGTPDNEQFF
TRBD2	few	TRBJ2-7	TRBV7-8	TGTGCCAGCAGCACCCTGACTAGCGGGAGAGACTACGAGCAGTACTTC	CASSTLTSGRDYEQYF
NA	NA	TRBJ1-1	TRBV25-1	TGTGCCAGCAGTTTCCGCAGGGGCATGAACACTGAAGCTTTCTTT	CASSFRRGMNTEAFF
NA	NA	TRBJ2-7	TRBV27	TGTGCCAGCAGGACACAGGGAGGGTCCGGCGAGCAGTACTTC	CASRTQGGSGEQYF
TRBD2	NA	TRBJ2-1	TRBV3-1	TGTGCCAGCAGCACGAACGGGGGGAATGAGCAGTTCTTC	CASSTNGGNEQFF
NA	few	TRBJ2-7	TRBV27	TGTGCCAGCGTCCCCTACGAGCAGTACTTC	CASVPYEQYF
NA	few	TRBJ2-5	TRBV20-1	TGCAGTTCGGACGAAGGTCCCAGTCGGAGGACCCAGTACTTC	CSSDEGPSRRTQYF
NA	NA	TRBJ1-2	TRBV9	TGTGCCAGCAGCGGGTGGGCCTATGGCTACACCTTC	CASSGWAYGYTF
NA	NA	TRBJ2-7	TRBV4-1	TGCGCCAGCAGCCATTCGCTAGAATACGAGCAGTACTTC	CASSHSLEYEQYF
TRBD2	NA	TRBJ2-3	TRBV28	TGTGCCAGCAGAGCACTAGGGGAGGGTACGCAGTATTTT	CASRALGEGTQYF
NA	NA	TRBJ2-3	TRBV7-3	TGTGCCAGCAGCTTAAACGGGGTCGGGGCAGATACGCAGTATTTT	CASSLNGVGADTQYF
TRBD2	NA	TRBJ2-5	TRBV20-1	TGCAGTGCCCACCTCTTAGCGGGAGTGGAGACCCAGTACTTC	CSAHLLAGVETQYF
NA	NA	TRBJ1-2	TRBV7-2	TGTGCCAGCAGCCCCATCGCGGGGGGCGGCTATGGCTACACCTTC	CASSPIAGGGYGYTF
TRBD1	NA	TRBJ2-7	TRBV29-1	TGCAGCGTGGGGACAGGGGGCGGCGAGCAGTACTTC	CSVGTGGGEQYF
TRBD1	NA	TRBJ2-5	TRBV25-1	TGTGCCAGCAGTGCCCGAGACAGGGTCCAGTACTTC	CASSARDRVQYF
NA	few	TRBJ1-4	TRBV6-5	TGTGCCAGCAAGGGCGGCGGTGAAAAACTGTTTTTT	CASKGGGEKLFF
NA	few	TRBJ2-1	TRBV20-1	TGCAGCAATAAACCGGTATACAATGAGCAGTTCTTC	CSNKPVYNEQFF
NA	NA	TRBJ2-3	TRBV7-9	TGTGCCAGCAGCCTAGGGATCGCCACAGATACGCAGTATTTT	CASSLGIATDTQYF
NA	many	TRBJ2-5	TRBV24-1	TGTGCCACGGGCAACGGGGGGCTAGAGACCCAGTACTTC	CATGNGGLETQYF
NA	NA	TRBJ2-1	TRBV3-1	TGTGCCAGCAGCCAAGGCTCGGGAAATGAGCAGTTCTTC	CASSQGSGNEQFF
NA	NA	TRBJ2-5	TRBV10-3	TGTGCCATCAGTCCCCGAGGGTCAGAAGAGCAGTACTTC	CAISPRGSEEQYF
NA	few	TRBJ2-1	TRBV15	TGTGCCACTAAACAGGACCAACCTTACAATGAGCAGTTCTTC	CATKQDQPYNEQFF
NA	NA	TRBJ2-4	TRBV20-1	TGCAGTGCTAGAGCCGGGGAAAACATTCAGTACTTC	CSARAGENIQYF
NA	NA	TRBJ2-7	TRBV7-6	TGTGCCAGCAGCTTACTGGGTTCCCCCTCCTACGAGCAGTACTTC	CASSLLGSPSYEQYF
TRBD2	few	TRBJ2-1	TRBV20-1	TGCAGTGCCAGTGGGCTAGCGGGAGCGGGGGCCTACAATGAGCAGTTCTTC	CSASGLAGAGAYNEQFF
TRBD2	NA	TRBJ2-3	TRBV20-1	TGCAGTGGAGGCCTTATCGGCGGGAGTCTAAGAGTGGATACGCAGTATTTT	CSGGLIGGSLRVDTQYF
NA	NA	TRBJ2-4	TRBV4-3	TGCGCCAGCAGCCAAGATTGGCTAGCGAGAGGGGAACAGTACTTC	CASSQDWLARGEQYF
TRBD2	NA	TRBJ2-3	TRBV7-9	TGTGCCAGCACCCTTGAAGCGGGAGTTTCGGATACGCAGTATTTT	CASTLEAGVSDTQYF
TRBD2	NA	TRBJ2-7	TRBV20-1	TGCAGTGCTGGGGCAGAGAGCGGGAGAGAATACGAGCAGTACTTC	CSAGAESGREYEQYF
NA	NA	TRBJ2-1	TRBV7-9	TGTGCCAACAGCTCTCCGGGAGAGGATAATGAGCAGTTCTTC	CANSSPGEDNEQFF
TRBD2	NA	TRBJ2-1	TRBV20-1	TGCAGTGCTAGAGATCTGGGACTAGCGGGAGGTCTCAGCTCCTACAATGAGCAGTTCTTC	CSARDLGLAGGLSSYNEQFF
TRBD2	once	TRBJ2-3	TRBV2	TGTGCCAGCAGTGAAGCGCTTCGTCGGACTAGCGGGGTAGATACGCAGTATTTT	CASSEALRRTSGVDTQYF
TRBD2	few	TRBJ2-5	TRBV12-3/TRBV12-4	TGTGCCAGCAGTCTAAAGGGACTAGCGAGGGAGACCCAGTACTTC	CASSLKGLARETQYF
TRBD2	few	TRBJ2-5	TRBV4-1	TGCGCCAGCAGCCAACATAGCGGGAGTACTGGGACCCAGTACTTC	CASSQHSGSTGTQYF
NA	NA	TRBJ1-1	TRBV27	TGTGCCAGCAGTTTAGCGGCAGGACCCTTGAACACTGAAGCTTTCTTT	CASSLAAGPLNTEAFF
NA	NA	TRBJ2-7	TRBV7-9	TGTGCCAGCAGCTTAGCAGACGGGGGACTTCCCTACGAGCAGTACTTC	CASSLADGGLPYEQYF
NA	NA	TRBJ2-1	TRBV29-1	TGCAGCGTTGAAAGGGAGAGACTTCAGCAGTTCTTC	CSVERERLQQFF
NA	NA	TRBJ2-1	TRBV6-5	TGTGCCAGCAGTTACTCGATCCGACAGTCCTGGGGGCTCTACAATGAGCAGTTCTTC	CASSYSIRQSWGLYNEQFF
NA	few	TRBJ2-4	TRBV2	TGTGCCAGCAATGGCTACCCAGCAAAAAACATTCAGTACTTC	CASNGYPAKNIQYF
NA	NA	TRBJ2-3	TRBV6-1	TGTGCCAGCAGTGACGGCCCAACAAGCACAGATACGCAGTATTTT	CASSDGPTSTDTQYF
TRBD1	NA	TRBJ2-7	TRBV2	TGTGCCAGCAGTGTTGACAGGGGCGTTGCTTACGAGCAGTACTTC	CASSVDRGVAYEQYF